The rows below give T cell receptor beta chains drawn from one sample of a study of post-analysis software for immune sequencing data. TCRdb re-called the PCR reads through MiXCR, storing one row per CDR3 protein. The sample consists of under 650,000 distinct CDR3 sequences, 44% of them appearing once. The specimen was blood. The source is a girl between 5 and 17 years old with multiple sclerosis. Each CDR3 is given with its conserved first and last residue. Each record gives: clone size, D gene, J gene, V gene, CDR3 protein, CDR3 DNA. The D gene is left open where the match is weak. Only part of the rows carry a size: once, few, many, or a class if the clone is expanded.

NA | TRBD2 | TRBJ2-7 | TRBV2 | CASSASGTSYEQYF | TGTGCCAGCAGTGCATCCGGGACTAGCTACGAGCAGTACTTC
NA | NA | TRBJ2-7 | TRBV12-3/TRBV12-4 | CASSLNRQGEFGPSYEQYF | TGTGCCAGCAGTTTGAATAGGCAGGGCGAATTCGGACCCTCCTACGAGCAGTACTTC
few | NA | TRBJ2-1 | TRBV7-6 | CASSLGWPNEQFF | TGTGCCAGCAGCCTGGGTTGGCCTAATGAGCAGTTCTTC
few | TRBD1 | TRBJ2-7 | TRBV20-1 | CSARGAVDRGPQYF | TGCAGTGCTAGAGGTGCCGTGGACAGGGGGCCGCAGTACTTC
few | NA | TRBJ2-1 | TRBV20-1 | CSARDPRRGSRNEQFF | TGCAGTGCTAGAGATCCCCGTCGGGGGAGCCGCAATGAGCAGTTCTTC
NA | NA | TRBJ2-3 | TRBV6-1 | CAISSRGTDTQYF | TGTGCCATCTCGAGTAGAGGGACAGATACGCAGTATTTT
NA | NA | TRBJ1-2 | TRBV9 | CASSLQVGEGYGYTF | TGTGCCAGCAGCCTTCAGGTAGGGGAAGGCTATGGCTACACCTTC
NA | TRBD1 | TRBJ2-7 | TRBV5-6 | CASSSLYGTGYEQYF | TGTGCCAGCAGCTCATTGTACGGGACAGGGTACGAGCAGTACTTC
NA | TRBD1 | TRBJ2-7 | TRBV12-3/TRBV12-4 | CASRTGADYEQYF | TGTGCCAGCAGGACAGGGGCCGACTACGAGCAGTACTTC
NA | TRBD1 | TRBJ2-2 | TRBV5-1 | CASTRGQTNTGELFF | TGCGCCAGCACCAGGGGACAGACAAACACCGGGGAGCTGTTTTTT
NA | NA | TRBJ2-5 | TRBV2 | CASSEPLEETQYF | TGCGCCAGCAGCGAACCACTAGAAGAGACCCAGTACTTC
few | NA | TRBJ2-2 | TRBV5-1 | CASSLDRMDTGELFF | TGCGCCAGCAGCTTGGACAGGATGGACACCGGGGAGCTGTTTTTT
NA | TRBD1 | TRBJ1-1 | TRBV4-1 | CASSQGQGGMNTEAFF | TGCGCCAGCAGCCAAGGACAGGGGGGGATGAACACTGAAGCTTTCTTT
few | NA | TRBJ2-5 | TRBV12-3/TRBV12-4 | CASRGLGRETQYF | TGTGCCAGCAGAGGACTCGGTCGAGAGACCCAGTACTTC